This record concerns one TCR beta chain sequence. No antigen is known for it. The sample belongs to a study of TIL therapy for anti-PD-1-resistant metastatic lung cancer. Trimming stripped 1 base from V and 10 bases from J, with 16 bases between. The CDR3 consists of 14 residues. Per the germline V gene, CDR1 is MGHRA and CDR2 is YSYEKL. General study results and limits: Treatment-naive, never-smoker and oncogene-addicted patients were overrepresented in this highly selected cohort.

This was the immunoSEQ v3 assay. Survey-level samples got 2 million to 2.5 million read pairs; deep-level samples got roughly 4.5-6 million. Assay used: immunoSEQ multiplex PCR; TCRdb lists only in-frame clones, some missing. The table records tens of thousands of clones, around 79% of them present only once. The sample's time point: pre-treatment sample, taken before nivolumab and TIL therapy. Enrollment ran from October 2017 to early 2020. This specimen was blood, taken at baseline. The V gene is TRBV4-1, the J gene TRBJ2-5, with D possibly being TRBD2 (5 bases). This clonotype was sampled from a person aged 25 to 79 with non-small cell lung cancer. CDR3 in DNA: TGCGCCAGCAGCCAAGTCGGAGGCCGCGTAGGCCAGTACTTC. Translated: CASSQVGGRVGQYF.